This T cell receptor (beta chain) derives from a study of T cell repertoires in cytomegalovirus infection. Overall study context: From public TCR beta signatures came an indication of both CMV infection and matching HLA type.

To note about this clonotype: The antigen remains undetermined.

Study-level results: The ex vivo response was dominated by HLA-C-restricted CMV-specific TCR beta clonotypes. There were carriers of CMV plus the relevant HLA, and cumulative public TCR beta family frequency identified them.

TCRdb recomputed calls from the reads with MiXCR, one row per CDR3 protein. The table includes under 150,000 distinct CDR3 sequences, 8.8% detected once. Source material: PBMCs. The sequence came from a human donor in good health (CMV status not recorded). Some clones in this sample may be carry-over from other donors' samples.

DNA of the CDR3: TGTGCCAGCAGCTTGGAGCCCAACAGGGGGCCGAACACTGAAGCTTTCTTT. Translation: CASSLEPNRGPNTEAFF. This sequence joins TRBV5-5 and TRBJ1-1, with 9 bases that match TRBD1. The CDR3 totals 17 residues. Per the germline V gene, CDR1 is SGHKS and CDR2 is YYEKEE (reference sequence). J gave up 1 base and V 0 bases, and 7 bases lay outside the gene matches.